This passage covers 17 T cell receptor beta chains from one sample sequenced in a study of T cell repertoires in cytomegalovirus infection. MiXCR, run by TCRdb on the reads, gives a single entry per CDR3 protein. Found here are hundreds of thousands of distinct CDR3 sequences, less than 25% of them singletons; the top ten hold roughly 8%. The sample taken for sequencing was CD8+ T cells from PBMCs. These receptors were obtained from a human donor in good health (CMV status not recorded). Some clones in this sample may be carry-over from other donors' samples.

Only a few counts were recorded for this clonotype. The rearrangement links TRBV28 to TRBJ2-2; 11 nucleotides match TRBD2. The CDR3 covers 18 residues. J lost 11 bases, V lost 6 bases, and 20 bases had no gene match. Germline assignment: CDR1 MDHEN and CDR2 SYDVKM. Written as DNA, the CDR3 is TGTGCCAGCAGAGGTATACTAGCGGGGGTCACAATACCGGGCGAGCTGTTTTTT. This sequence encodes CASRGILAGVTIPGELFF.

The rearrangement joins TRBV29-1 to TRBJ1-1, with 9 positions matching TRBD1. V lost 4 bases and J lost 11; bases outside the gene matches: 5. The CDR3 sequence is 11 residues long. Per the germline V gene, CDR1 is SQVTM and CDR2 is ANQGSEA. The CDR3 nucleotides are TGCAGCGTTGGTGGACAGGGGAAGGCTTTCTTT. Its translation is CSVGGQGKAFF.

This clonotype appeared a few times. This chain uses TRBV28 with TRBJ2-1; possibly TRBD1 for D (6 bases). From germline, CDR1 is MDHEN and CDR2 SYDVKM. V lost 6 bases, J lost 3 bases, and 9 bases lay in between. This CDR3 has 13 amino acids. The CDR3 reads CASSTGFYNEQFF. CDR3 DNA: TGTGCCAGCAGCACAGGGTTCTACAATGAGCAGTTCTTC.

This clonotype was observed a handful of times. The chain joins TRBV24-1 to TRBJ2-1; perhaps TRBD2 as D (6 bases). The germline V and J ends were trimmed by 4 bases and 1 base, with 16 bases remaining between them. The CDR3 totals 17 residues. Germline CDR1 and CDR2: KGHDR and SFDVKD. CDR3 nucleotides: TGTGCCACCAGTGACATTAGGACGGGAGTTTCCTACAATGAGCAGTTCTTC. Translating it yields CATSDIRTGVSYNEQFF.

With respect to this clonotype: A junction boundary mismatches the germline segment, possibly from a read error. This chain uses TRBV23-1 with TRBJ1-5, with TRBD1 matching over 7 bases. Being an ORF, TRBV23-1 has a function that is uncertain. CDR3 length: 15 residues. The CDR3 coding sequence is TGCGCCGGCAGCCAACAGGGGCCCACCAATCAGCCCCAGCATTTT. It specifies CAGSQQGPTNQPQHF.

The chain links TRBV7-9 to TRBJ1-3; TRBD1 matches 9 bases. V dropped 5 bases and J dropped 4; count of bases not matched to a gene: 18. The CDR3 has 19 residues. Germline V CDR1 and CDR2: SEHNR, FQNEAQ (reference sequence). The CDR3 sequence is CASSPPRGTGSSEGNTIYF. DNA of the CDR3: TGTGCCAGCAGCCCCCCTCGTGGGACAGGGAGTTCGGAAGGAAACACCATATATTTT. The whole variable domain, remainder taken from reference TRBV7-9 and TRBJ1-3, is DTGVSQNPRHKITKRGQNVTFRCDPISEHNRLYWYRQTLGQGPEFLTYFQNEAQLEKSRLLSDRFSAERPKGSFSTLEIQRTEQGDSAMYLCASSPPRGTGSSEGNTIYFGEGSWLTVV.

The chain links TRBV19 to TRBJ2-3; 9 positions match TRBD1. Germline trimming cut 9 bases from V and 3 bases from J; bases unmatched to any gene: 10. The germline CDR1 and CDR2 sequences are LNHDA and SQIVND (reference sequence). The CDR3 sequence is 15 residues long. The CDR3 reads CASYDSGTGTDTQYF. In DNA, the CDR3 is TGTGCCAGCTACGATTCCGGGACAGGGACAGATACGCAGTATTTT.

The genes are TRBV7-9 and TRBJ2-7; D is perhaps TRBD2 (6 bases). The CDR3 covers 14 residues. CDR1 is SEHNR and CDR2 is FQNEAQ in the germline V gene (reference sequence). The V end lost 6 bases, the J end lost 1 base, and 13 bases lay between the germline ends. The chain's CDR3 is CASSPTGVSYEQYV. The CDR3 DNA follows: TGTGCCAGCAGTCCGACGGGGGTTTCCTACGAGCAGTACGTC.

The CDR3 spells CASSVAGANTGELFF. Written as DNA, the CDR3 is TGTGCCAGTAGTGTCGCAGGAGCGAACACCGGGGAGCTGTTTTTT. V and J are TRBV19 and TRBJ2-2; no reliable D call. The germline V and J ends were trimmed by 5 bases and 0 bases, with 10 bases remaining between them. Germline V lookup: CDR1 LNHDA, CDR2 SQIVND (reference sequence). The CDR3 is 15 residues long.

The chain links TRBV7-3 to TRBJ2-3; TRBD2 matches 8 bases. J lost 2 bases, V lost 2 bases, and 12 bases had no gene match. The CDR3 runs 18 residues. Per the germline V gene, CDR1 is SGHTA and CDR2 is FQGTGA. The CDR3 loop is CASSLSGERGRATDTQYF. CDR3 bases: TGTGCCAGCAGCTTATCAGGAGAGCGGGGGAGGGCCACAGATACGCAGTATTTT.

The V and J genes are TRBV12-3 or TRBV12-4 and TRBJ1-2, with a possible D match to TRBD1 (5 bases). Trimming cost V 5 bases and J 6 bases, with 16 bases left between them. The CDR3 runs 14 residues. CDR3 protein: CASSPSPRGHGYTF. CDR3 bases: TGTGCCAGCAGTCCCTCCCCCCGGGGCCATGGCTACACCTTC.

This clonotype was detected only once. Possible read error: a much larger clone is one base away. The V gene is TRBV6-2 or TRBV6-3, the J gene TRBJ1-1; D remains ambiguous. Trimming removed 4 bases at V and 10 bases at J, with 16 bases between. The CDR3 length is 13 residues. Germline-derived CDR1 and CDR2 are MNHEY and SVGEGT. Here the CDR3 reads CASSLNFLAVAFF. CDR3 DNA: TGTGCCAGCAGTTTGAATTTTCTCGCTGTAGCTTTCTTT.

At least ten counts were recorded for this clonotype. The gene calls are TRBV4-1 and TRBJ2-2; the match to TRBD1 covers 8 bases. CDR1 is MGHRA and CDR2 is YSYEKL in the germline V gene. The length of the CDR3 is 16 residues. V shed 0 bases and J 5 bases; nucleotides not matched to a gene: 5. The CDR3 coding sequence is TGCGCCAGCAGCCAAGATTCAGGGGGCTCAACCGGGGAGCTGTTTTTT. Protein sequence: CASSQDSGGSTGELFF.

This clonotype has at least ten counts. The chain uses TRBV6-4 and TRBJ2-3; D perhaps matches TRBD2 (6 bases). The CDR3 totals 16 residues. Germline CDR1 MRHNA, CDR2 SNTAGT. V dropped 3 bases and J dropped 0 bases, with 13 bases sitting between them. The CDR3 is CASSEVRGRSTDTQYF. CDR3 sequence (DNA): TGTGCCAGCAGTGAGGTGCGGGGAAGGAGCACAGATACGCAGTATTTT.

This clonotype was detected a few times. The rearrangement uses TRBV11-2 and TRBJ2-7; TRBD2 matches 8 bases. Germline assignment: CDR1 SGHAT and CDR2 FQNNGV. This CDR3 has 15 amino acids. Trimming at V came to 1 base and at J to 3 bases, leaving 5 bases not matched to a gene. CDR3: CASSLGTSLFYEQYV. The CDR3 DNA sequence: TGTGCCAGCAGCTTAGGGACTAGCTTGTTCTACGAGCAGTACGTC.

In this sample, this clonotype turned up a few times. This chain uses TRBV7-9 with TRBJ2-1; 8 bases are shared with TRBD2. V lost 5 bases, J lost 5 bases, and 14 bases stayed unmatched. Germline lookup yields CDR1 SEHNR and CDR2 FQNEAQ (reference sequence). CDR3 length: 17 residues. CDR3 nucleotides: TGTGCCAGCAGCCCCGGGTCGGGGGGGGCCTCTAACAATGAGCAGTTCTTC. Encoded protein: CASSPGSGGASNNEQFF.

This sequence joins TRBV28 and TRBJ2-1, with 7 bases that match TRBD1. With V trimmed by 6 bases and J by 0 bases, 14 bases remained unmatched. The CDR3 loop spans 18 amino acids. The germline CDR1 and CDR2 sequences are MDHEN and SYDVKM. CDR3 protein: CASSPLHRGPLSYNEQFF. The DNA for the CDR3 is TGTGCCAGCAGCCCCCTCCACAGGGGACCCCTCTCCTACAATGAGCAGTTCTTC.